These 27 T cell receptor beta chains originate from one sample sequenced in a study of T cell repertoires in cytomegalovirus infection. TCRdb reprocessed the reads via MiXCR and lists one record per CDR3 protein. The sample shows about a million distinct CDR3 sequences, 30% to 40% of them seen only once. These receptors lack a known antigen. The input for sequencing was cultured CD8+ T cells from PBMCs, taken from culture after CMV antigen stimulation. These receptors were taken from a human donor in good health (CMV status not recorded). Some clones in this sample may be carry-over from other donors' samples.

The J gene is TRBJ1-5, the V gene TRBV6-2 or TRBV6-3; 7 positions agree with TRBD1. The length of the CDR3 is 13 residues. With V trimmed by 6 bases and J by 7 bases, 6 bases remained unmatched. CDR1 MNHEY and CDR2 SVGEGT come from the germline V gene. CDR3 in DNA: TGTGCCAGCAGAACAAACAGGGGCCAGCCCCAGCATTTT. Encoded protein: CASRTNRGQPQHF.

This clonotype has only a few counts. CDR3 in DNA: TGCAGTGCTAGATCGGGCTCGGGGGACACTGAAGCTTTCTTT. Translation gives CSARSGSGDTEAFF. This chain uses TRBV20-1 with TRBJ1-1; TRBD1 might be the D (5 bases). CDR1 and CDR2 from the germline V gene are DFQATT and SNEGSKA (reference sequence). The CDR3 totals 14 residues. V lost 2 bases to trimming and J lost 3 bases, with 13 bases between them.

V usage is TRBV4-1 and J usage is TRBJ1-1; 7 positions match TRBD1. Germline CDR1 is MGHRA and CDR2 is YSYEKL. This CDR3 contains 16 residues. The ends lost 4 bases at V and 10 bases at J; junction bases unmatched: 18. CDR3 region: CASSPPAGQLYFGAFF. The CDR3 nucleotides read TGCGCCAGCAGCCCCCCCGCGGGACAGCTTTATTTTGGAGCTTTCTTT.

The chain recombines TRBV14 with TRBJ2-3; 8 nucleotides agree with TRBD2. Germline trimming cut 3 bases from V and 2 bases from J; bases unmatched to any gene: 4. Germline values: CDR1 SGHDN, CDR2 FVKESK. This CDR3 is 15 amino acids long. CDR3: CASSHWRGDTDTQYF. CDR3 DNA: TGTGCCAGCAGCCACTGGCGGGGGGACACAGATACGCAGTATTTT.

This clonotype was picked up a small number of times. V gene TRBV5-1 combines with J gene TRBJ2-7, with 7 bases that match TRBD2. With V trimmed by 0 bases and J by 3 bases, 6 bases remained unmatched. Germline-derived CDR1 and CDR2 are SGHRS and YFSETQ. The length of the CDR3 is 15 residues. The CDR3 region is CASSLASGTFYEQYF. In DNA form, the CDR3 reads TGCGCCAGCAGCTTGGCTAGCGGCACTTTCTACGAGCAGTACTTC.

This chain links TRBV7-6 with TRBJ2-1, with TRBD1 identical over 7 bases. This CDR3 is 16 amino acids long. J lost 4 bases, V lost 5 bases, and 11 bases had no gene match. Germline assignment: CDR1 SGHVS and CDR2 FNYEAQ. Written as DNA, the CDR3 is TGTGCCAGCAGCCAGGAAAGACAGGGAACTTACAATGAGCAGTTCTTC. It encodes CASSQERQGTYNEQFF. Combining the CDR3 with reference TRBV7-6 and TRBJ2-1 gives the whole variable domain GAGVSQSPRYKVTKRGQDVALRCDPISGHVSLYWYRQALGQGPEFLTYFNYEAQQDKSGLPNDRFSAERPEGSISTLTIQRTEQRDSAMYRCASSQERQGTYNEQFFGPGTRLTVL.

CDR3: CASSYGTGVLSDTQYF. As DNA, the CDR3 is TGTGCCAGCAGCTATGGGACAGGGGTTCTGTCAGATACGCAGTATTTT. The chain has TRBV6-2 or TRBV6-3 and TRBJ2-3, with 10 bases fitting TRBD1. Per germline, CDR1 MNHEY and CDR2 SVGEGT. The length of the CDR3 is 16 residues. The J segment lost 4 bases and the V segment lost 6 bases, leaving 10 bases of the junction unmatched.

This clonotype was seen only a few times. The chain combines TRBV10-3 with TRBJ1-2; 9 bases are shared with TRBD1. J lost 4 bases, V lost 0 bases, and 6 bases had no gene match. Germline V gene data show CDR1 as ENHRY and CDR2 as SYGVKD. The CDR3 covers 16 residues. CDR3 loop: CAISESTGQGGYGYTF. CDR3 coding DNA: TGTGCCATCAGTGAGTCGACGGGACAGGGAGGCTATGGCTACACCTTC.

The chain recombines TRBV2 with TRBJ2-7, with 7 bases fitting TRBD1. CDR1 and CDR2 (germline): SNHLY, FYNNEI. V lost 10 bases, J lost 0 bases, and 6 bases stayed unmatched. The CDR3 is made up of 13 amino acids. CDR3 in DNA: TGTGCCATCCAGGACAGGTCCTCCTACGAGCAGTACGTC. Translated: CAIQDRSSYEQYV.

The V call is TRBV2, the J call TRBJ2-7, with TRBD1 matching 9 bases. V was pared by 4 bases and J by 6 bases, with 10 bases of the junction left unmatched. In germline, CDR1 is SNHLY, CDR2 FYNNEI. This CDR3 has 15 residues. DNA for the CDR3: TGTGCCAGCAGTGCCATCGGGACAGGGTCGCGCGAGCAGTACTTC. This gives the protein CASSAIGTGSREQYF.

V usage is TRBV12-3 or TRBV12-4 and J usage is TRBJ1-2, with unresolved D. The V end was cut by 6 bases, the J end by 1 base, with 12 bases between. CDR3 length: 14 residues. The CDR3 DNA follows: TGTGCCAGCAGCGGCCCTCCTAGTAACTATGGCTACACCTTC. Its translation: CASSGPPSNYGYTF.

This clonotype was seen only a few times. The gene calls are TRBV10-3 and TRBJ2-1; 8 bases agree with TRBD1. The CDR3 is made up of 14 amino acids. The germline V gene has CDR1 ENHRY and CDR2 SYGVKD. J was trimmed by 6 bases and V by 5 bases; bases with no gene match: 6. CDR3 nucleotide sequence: TGTGCCATCAGTCCGGGACAGGTCTTCAATGAGCAGTTCTTC. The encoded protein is CAISPGQVFNEQFF.

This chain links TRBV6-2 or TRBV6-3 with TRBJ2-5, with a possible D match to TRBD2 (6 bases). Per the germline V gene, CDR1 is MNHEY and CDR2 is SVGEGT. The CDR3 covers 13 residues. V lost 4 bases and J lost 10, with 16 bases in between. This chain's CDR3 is CASSLYSTGDQYF. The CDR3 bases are TGTGCCAGCAGTTTGTACAGCACGGGGGACCAGTACTTC.

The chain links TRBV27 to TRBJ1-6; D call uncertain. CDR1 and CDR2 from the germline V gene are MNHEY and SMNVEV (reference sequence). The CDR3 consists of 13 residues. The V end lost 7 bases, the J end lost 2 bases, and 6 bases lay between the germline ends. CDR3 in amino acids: CASKATYNSPLHF. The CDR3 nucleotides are TGTGCCAGCAAGGCCACCTATAATTCACCCCTCCACTTT.

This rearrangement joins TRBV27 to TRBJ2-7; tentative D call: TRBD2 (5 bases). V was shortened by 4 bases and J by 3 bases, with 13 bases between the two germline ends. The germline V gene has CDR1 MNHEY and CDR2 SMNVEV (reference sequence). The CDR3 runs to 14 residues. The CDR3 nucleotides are TGTGCCAGCAGTTACTCAGGAGGTAACTACGAGCAGTACTTC. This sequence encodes CASSYSGGNYEQYF.

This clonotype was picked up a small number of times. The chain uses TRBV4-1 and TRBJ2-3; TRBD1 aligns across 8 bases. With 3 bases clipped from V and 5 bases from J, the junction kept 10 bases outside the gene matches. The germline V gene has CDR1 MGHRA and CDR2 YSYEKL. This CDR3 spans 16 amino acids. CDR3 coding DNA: TGCGCCAGCAGCCACGGACCGACAGGGGTCGGAGATACGCAGTATTTT. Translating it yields CASSHGPTGVGDTQYF.

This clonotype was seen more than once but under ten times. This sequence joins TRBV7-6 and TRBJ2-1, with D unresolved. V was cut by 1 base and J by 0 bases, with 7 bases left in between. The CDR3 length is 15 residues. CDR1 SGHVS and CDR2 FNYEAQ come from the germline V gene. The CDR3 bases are TGTGCCAGCAGCTTAGAGGTGGGCTCCTACAATGAGCAGTTCTTC. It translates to CASSLEVGSYNEQFF.

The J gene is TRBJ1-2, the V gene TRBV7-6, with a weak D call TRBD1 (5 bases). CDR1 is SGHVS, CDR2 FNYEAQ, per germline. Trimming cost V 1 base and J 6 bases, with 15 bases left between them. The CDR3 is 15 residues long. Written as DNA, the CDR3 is TGTGCCAGCAGCTTAGAAGCAGGGTCCCCGAATGGCTACACCTTC. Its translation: CASSLEAGSPNGYTF.

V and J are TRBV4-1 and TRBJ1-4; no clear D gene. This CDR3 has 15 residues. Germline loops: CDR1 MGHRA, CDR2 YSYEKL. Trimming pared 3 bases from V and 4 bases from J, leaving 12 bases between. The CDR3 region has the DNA TGCGCCAGCAGCCACCGGACGGGAGGTAATGAAAAACTGTTTTTT. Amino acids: CASSHRTGGNEKLFF.

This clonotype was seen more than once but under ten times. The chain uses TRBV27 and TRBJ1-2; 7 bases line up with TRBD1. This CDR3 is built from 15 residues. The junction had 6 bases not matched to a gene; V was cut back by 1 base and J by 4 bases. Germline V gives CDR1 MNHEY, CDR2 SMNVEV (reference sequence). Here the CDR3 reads CASSLWGAGGYGYTF. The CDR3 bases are TGTGCCAGCAGTTTATGGGGAGCAGGGGGCTATGGCTACACCTTC.

The CDR3 coding sequence is TGTGCCAGCAGTACAGGGTTCAGGAACACTGAAGCTTTCTTT. It yields the protein CASSTGFRNTEAFF. The J gene is TRBJ1-1, the V gene TRBV28; a weak D match, TRBD1 (6 bases). Germline V gives CDR1 MDHEN, CDR2 SYDVKM. The CDR3 runs 14 residues. V lost 5 bases and J 1 base, leaving 11 bases between the germline ends.

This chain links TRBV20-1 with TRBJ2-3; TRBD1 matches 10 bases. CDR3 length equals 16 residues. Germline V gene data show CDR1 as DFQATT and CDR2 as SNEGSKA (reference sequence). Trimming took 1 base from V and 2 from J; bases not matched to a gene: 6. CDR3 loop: CSARAGQGWATDTQYF. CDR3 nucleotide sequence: TGCAGTGCTAGAGCGGGACAGGGGTGGGCCACAGATACGCAGTATTTT.

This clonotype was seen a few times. The CDR3 sequence: CASSQEEVPVYGYTF. The CDR3 region has the DNA TGTGCCAGCAGCCAAGAGGAGGTGCCCGTTTATGGCTACACCTTC. The chain employs TRBV4-2 and TRBJ1-2; D unresolved. Trimming took 0 bases from V and 5 from J, leaving 13 bases between them. This CDR3 spans 15 amino acids. The germline V gene has CDR1 LGHNA and CDR2 YNFKEQ.

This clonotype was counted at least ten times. The DNA of the CDR3 is TGTGCCAGCAGCAACCGGGGACTAGCGGGGCAAGAGACCCAGTACTTC. This translates into CASSNRGLAGQETQYF. The chain is built from TRBV11-3 and TRBJ2-5; 13 bases are shared with TRBD2. Germline V gene lookup returns CDR1 SGHNT and CDR2 YENEEA. V shed 5 bases, J shed 2 bases, and the junction held 5 bases outside the gene matches. This CDR3 has 16 residues.

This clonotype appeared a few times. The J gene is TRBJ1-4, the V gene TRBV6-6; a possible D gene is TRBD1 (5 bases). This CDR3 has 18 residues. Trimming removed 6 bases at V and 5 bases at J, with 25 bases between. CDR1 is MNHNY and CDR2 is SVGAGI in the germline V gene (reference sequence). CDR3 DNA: TGTGCCAGCAGCCGGACCCGGGACGGGGTACGAGGAAATGAAAAACTGTTTTTT. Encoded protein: CASSRTRDGVRGNEKLFF.

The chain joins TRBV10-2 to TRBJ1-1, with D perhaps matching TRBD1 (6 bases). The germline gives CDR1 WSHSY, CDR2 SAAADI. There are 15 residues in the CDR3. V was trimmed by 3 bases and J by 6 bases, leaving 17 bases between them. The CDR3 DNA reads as TGCGCCAGCAGTGAAGGGGGAGCCCTCAGAGCTGAAGCTTTCTTT. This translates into CASSEGGALRAEAFF.

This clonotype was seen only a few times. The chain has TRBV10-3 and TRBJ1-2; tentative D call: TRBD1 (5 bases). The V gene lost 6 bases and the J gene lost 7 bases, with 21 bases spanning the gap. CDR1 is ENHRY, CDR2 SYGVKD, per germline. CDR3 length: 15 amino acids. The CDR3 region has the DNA TGTGCCATCAGCCGGGACGGAATTCATTTCGGTGGCTACACCTTC. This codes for CAISRDGIHFGGYTF.